There are a few counts of the clone carrying this TCR beta chain. The germline V and J ends were trimmed by 5 bases and 2 bases, with 15 bases remaining between them. Germline V gene data show CDR1 as DFQATT and CDR2 as SNEGSKA (reference sequence). This CDR3 spans 14 amino acids. These data belong to a study of patients and donors after allogeneic stem cell transplantation. TCRdb re-analysed the RT-PCR reads in MiXCR, keeping a single row per CDR3 protein. Of some 160,000 distinct CDR3 sequences listed, approximately 24% are singletons. The sequence was obtained from a human donor who was either an allogeneic HSCT recipient or a stem cell or donor lymphocyte infusion donor (not recorded which). It is not recorded whose cells these are; they may come from a transplant donor. The rearrangement joins TRBV20-1 to TRBJ1-1; D is uncertain. The sample taken for sequencing was blood, either unsorted or a sorted T cell fraction (not recorded which). This chain's CDR3 is CSAPTVGRNTEAFF. The CDR3 region has the DNA TGCAGTGCTCCCACCGTTGGGAGAAACACTGAAGCTTTCTTT.